The 17 T cell receptor beta chains below were found in one sample sequenced in a study of shared T cell receptors in the human thymus. The table came from immunoSEQ multiplex PCR; TCRdb's copy has only in-frame clones and leaves some out. The sample has hundreds of thousands of clones, over 75% seen once. These data were likewise used in another study, on human thymus T cells.

Sample: thymocytes. The source of these receptors is a boy younger than two with a congenital heart defect.

The J gene is TRBJ2-7, the V gene TRBV11-2; the match to TRBD2 covers 8 bases. The V gene's germline CDR1 is SGHAT and CDR2 FQNNGV. The J segment lost 4 bases and the V segment lost 1 base, leaving 6 bases of the junction unmatched. There are 15 residues in the CDR3. Here the CDR3 DNA reads TGTGCCAGCAGCTTAGTTCTACTAGCGGAGTACGAGCAGTACTTC. This codes for CASSLVLLAEYEQYF. The whole variable domain, filled in from reference TRBV11-2 and TRBJ2-7, reads EAGVAQSPRYKIIEKRQSVAFWCNPISGHATLYWYQQILGQGPKLLIQFQNNGVVDDSQLPKDRFSAERLKGVDSTLKIQPAKLEDSAVYLCASSLVLLAEYEQYFGPGTRLTVT.

The J gene is TRBJ2-7, the V gene TRBV29-1; D gene unclear. V was shortened by 4 bases and J by 4 bases, with 14 bases between the two germline ends. The CDR3 covers 13 residues. Germline lookup yields CDR1 SQVTM and CDR2 ANQGSEA. CDR3 coding DNA: TGCAGCGTTGTGGGCCTTACAACGTACGAGCAGTACTTC. This codes for CSVVGLTTYEQYF.

The chain employs TRBV4-1 and TRBJ2-1, with 12 bases matching TRBD2. Germline V gives CDR1 MGHRA, CDR2 YSYEKL. With V trimmed by 0 bases and J by 8 bases, 14 bases remained unmatched. This CDR3 has 19 amino acids. The CDR3 loop reads CASSQDLGPSGRARDEQFF. CDR3 DNA: TGCGCCAGCAGCCAAGATCTTGGGCCTAGCGGGAGGGCCAGGGATGAGCAGTTCTTC.

The chain couples TRBV27 to TRBJ1-5, with D unresolved. Trimming cost V 5 bases and J 5 bases, with 10 bases left between them. The CDR3 is 13 amino acids. Germline CDR1 and CDR2: MNHEY and SMNVEV (reference sequence). The CDR3 here is CASSPSDHQPQHF. CDR3 in DNA: TGTGCCAGCAGTCCCAGCGACCATCAGCCCCAGCATTTT.

The rearrangement links TRBV19 to TRBJ1-1; D is perhaps TRBD1 (6 bases). The CDR3 totals 14 residues. Between the trimmed V and J ends, which lost 3 bases and 1 base, there was a span of 9 bases. The V gene's germline CDR1 is LNHDA and CDR2 SQIVND (reference sequence). CDR3 region: CASSILGANTEAFF. CDR3 in DNA: TGTGCCAGTAGTATTTTGGGGGCGAACACTGAAGCTTTCTTT. Drawing the rest from reference TRBV19 and TRBJ1-1, the complete variable domain is DGGITQSPKYLFRKEGQNVTLSCEQNLNHDAMYWYRQDPGQGLRLIYYSQIVNDFQKGDIAEGYSVSREKKESFPLTVTSAQKNPTAFYLCASSILGANTEAFFGQGTRLTVV.

The chain recombines TRBV13 with TRBJ2-5; 11 nucleotides line up with TRBD2. Losses at the gene ends were 5 bases for V and 3 bases for J; bases not matched to a gene: 8. CDR3 length equals 16 residues. Germline V CDR1 and CDR2: PRHDT, FYEKMQ (reference sequence). The CDR3 spells CASSTSVAGGEETQYF. DNA for the CDR3: TGTGCCAGCAGCACTAGTGTAGCGGGAGGGGAAGAGACCCAGTACTTC.

The J gene is TRBJ2-7, the V gene TRBV4-3; 7 bases are a match to TRBD2. Looked up from germline, CDR1 is LGHNA and CDR2 is YSLEER. The CDR3 contains 16 residues. The junction had 13 bases not matched to a gene; V was cut back by 4 bases and J by 4 bases. This CDR3 reads CASSRLGGDPPYEQYF. The CDR3 DNA reads as TGCGCCAGCAGCCGATTGGGAGGGGACCCCCCTTACGAGCAGTACTTC.

CDR3: CASSQDGLGQWTSGPTGELFF. The CDR3 coding sequence is TGCGCCAGCAGCCAAGATGGATTGGGACAGTGGACTAGCGGACCCACCGGGGAGCTGTTTTTT. The chain uses TRBV4-3 and TRBJ2-2, with TRBD2 identical over 10 bases. This CDR3 comprises 21 residues. V was pared by 0 bases and J by 4 bases, with 17 bases of the junction left unmatched. The germline gives CDR1 LGHNA, CDR2 YSLEER.

This clone was detected once. The gene calls are TRBV29-1 and TRBJ2-7; D call uncertain. Germline V gene sequence: CDR1 SQVTM, CDR2 ANQGSEA. Trimming left V 6 bases short and J 3 bases short, with 6 bases between. CDR3 length equals 10 residues. The CDR3 DNA reads as TGCAGCGTCCCACACTACGAGCAGTACTTC. The encoded protein is CSVPHYEQYF.

V gene TRBV7-2 combines with J gene TRBJ2-1; D remains unclear. Trimming shortened V by 2 bases and J by 0 bases, and 11 bases separated the two germline ends. The CDR3 is 16 amino acids. Germline CDR1 and CDR2: SGHTA and FQGNSA. The CDR3 spells CASSLKRTLSYNEQFF. The CDR3 DNA reads TGTGCCAGCAGCTTAAAGCGCACCCTCTCCTACAATGAGCAGTTCTTC.

The chain links TRBV5-6 to TRBJ2-7; maybe TRBD1 (6 bases). Trimming cost V 3 bases and J 3 bases, with 16 bases left between them. Germline values: CDR1 SGHDT, CDR2 YYEEEE. The CDR3 totals 15 residues. The CDR3 region is CASSCGRVRGYEQYF. DNA for the CDR3: TGTGCCAGCAGCTGTGGACGAGTCAGGGGCTACGAGCAGTACTTC.

The V and J genes are TRBV6-5 and TRBJ1-1; D is uncertain. Per germline, CDR1 MNHEY and CDR2 SVGAGI. The CDR3 has 13 amino acids. The V and J ends lost 2 bases and 4 bases respectively, with 8 bases between them. CDR3 loop: CASSYKEGTEAFF. As DNA, the CDR3 is TGTGCCAGCAGTTACAAGGAGGGCACTGAAGCTTTCTTT.

This clone was observed once. The rearrangement links TRBV7-6 to TRBJ2-7, with TRBD1 matching 12 bases. J lost 5 bases, V lost 5 bases, and 7 bases had no gene match. This CDR3 has 15 amino acids. The germline V gene has CDR1 SGHVS and CDR2 FNYEAQ. The DNA of the CDR3 is TGTGCCAGCAGCCCCCGGGACAGGGGGCTCCACGAGCAGTACTTC. Amino acids: CASSPRDRGLHEQYF.

This CDR3 is CASSLSWEGGLAGVEQYF. In DNA, the CDR3 is TGTGCCAGCAGTTTATCATGGGAGGGGGGGCTAGCGGGAGTCGAGCAGTACTTC. The gene calls are TRBV27 and TRBJ2-7; 10 nucleotides line up with TRBD2. The V gene's germline CDR1 is MNHEY and CDR2 SMNVEV (reference sequence). CDR3 length: 18 amino acids. After removal of 0 bases from V and 6 bases from J, the junction contained 14 bases not matched to a gene.

The V call is TRBV6-4, the J call TRBJ1-1; D is ambiguous. The CDR3 has 13 amino acids. Germline lookup yields CDR1 MRHNA and CDR2 SNTAGT. Trimming pared 5 bases from V and 5 bases from J, leaving 12 bases between. CDR3 in DNA: TGTGCCAGCAGTACCGGGGAGGAAACTGAAGCTTTCTTT. This codes for CASSTGEETEAFF.

The rearrangement links TRBV28 to TRBJ2-7; TRBD2 aligns across 9 bases. Germline lookup yields CDR1 MDHEN and CDR2 SYDVKM. The CDR3 runs 21 residues. Losses at the gene ends were 6 bases for V and 4 bases for J; bases not matched to a gene: 28. As DNA, the CDR3 is TGTGCCAGCAGCCGCCCGCCGCCGGGGGGCCCGATGCGGGAGGGCCAGTACGAGCAGTACTTC. It codes for CASSRPPPGGPMREGQYEQYF.

This chain's CDR3 is CASSFSGLDHNEQFF. The CDR3 DNA reads as TGTGCCAGCAGCTTTAGCGGTCTGGACCACAATGAGCAGTTCTTC. V is TRBV5-6 and J is TRBJ2-1; TRBD2 might be the D (6 bases). The length of the CDR3 is 15 residues. Deletions cut 2 bases from V and 5 bases from J, with 14 bases between. Germline V gives CDR1 SGHDT, CDR2 YYEEEE.